The text below deals with one T cell receptor beta chain. This CDR3 has 14 residues. V shed 11 bases and J shed 3 bases, with 20 bases lying between them. From germline, CDR1 is LNHDA and CDR2 SQIVND (reference sequence). Produced via immunoSEQ multiplex PCR; TCRdb's table is partial and in-frame only. Among approximately 1,000,000 clones listed, approximately 80% were seen once. This record belongs to a study of shared clonotypes between healthy human individuals. The rearrangement uses TRBV19 and TRBJ2-7, with a possible D match to TRBD2 (7 bases). The sample consisted of memory CD4+ T cells from PBMCs. Regarding subset: CD45RA-negative fraction. This TCR came from a man aged 18 to 29 in good health. Some clones in this sample may be carry-over from other donors' samples. CDR3 sequence (DNA): TGTGCCCGCGGGTCGGGGGGCTTAAGCTACGAGCAGTACTTC. This translates into CARGSGGLSYEQYF.